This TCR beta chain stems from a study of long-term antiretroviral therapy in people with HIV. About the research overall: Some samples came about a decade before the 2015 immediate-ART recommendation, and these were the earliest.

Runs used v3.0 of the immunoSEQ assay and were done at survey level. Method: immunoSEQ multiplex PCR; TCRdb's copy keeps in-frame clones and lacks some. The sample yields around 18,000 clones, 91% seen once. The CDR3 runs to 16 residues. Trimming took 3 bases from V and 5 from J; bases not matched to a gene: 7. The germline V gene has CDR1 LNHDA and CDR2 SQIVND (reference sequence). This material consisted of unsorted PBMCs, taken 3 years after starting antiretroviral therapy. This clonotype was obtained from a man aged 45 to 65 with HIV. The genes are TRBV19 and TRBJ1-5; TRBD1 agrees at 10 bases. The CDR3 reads CASSIPGTGDDQPQHF. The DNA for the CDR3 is TGTGCCAGTAGTATTCCCGGGACAGGGGACGATCAGCCCCAGCATTTT.